The next 16 T cell receptor beta chains were all read from a single sample in a study of cytomegalovirus exposure and HLA in healthy donors. Use of 60 Vbeta and 13 Jbeta primers characterized the PCR. Sequenced by immunoSEQ multiplex PCR; TCRdb stores in-frame clones only, minus some. The repertoire holds over 150,000 clones, with about 77% as singletons. The specimen sequenced was PBMCs. These receptors were collected from a man aged 25-45 years in good health and CMV-seropositive.

J is TRBJ1-3 and V is TRBV30; the D gene is possibly TRBD1 (6 bases). Germline V gene sequence: CDR1 GTSNPN, CDR2 SVGIG (reference sequence). CDR3 size: 17 residues. Trimming removed 3 bases from V and 0 bases from J, with 18 bases in between. In nucleotides, the CDR3 is TGTGCCTGGAGCCCCGCGAGACAGGCCTTCTCTGGAAACACCATATATTTT. It codes for CAWSPARQAFSGNTIYF.

The J gene is TRBJ2-5, the V gene TRBV9, with 13 positions matching TRBD2. The CDR3 has 16 amino acids. V trimming: 4 bases; J trimming: 5 bases; junction bases outside the gene matches: 8. Germline CDR1 is SGDLS and CDR2 is YYNGEE. The CDR3 nucleotides read TGTGCCAGCAGCCCGACTAGCGGGGGGCCCGGGGAGACCCAGTACTTC. This encodes CASSPTSGGPGETQYF.

This rearrangement joins TRBV5-1 to TRBJ2-2, with 9 bases matching TRBD2. The V gene's germline CDR1 is SGHRS and CDR2 YFSETQ. This CDR3 contains 15 residues. V dropped 0 bases and J dropped 7; count of bases not matched to a gene: 4. DNA for the CDR3: TGCGCCAGCAGCTTGGGACTAGCGGAGAGCGGGGAGCTGTTTTTT. Translated, it gives CASSLGLAESGELFF.

V usage is TRBV4-3 and J usage is TRBJ2-7; D call uncertain. CDR3 size: 14 residues. Per the germline V gene, CDR1 is LGHNA and CDR2 is YSLEER. The V end lost 1 base, the J end lost 1 base, and 8 bases lay between the germline ends. CDR3 amino acids: CASSQGDSSYEQYF. The CDR3 bases are TGCGCCAGCAGCCAAGGTGACTCATCCTACGAGCAGTACTTC.

The chain joins TRBV7-3 to TRBJ1-1; possibly TRBD1 for D (6 bases). The V gene's germline CDR1 is SGHTA and CDR2 FQGTGA. V shed 4 bases and J shed 1 base, with 7 bases lying between them. The CDR3 extends over 13 amino acids. This chain's CDR3 is CASSWGQNTEAFF. The CDR3, as DNA: TGTGCCAGCAGCTGGGGACAGAACACTGAAGCTTTCTTT.

This rearrangement joins TRBV28 to TRBJ2-1; 7 bases align to TRBD2. CDR1 is MDHEN, CDR2 SYDVKM, per germline. V shed 8 bases and J 6 bases; nucleotides not matched to a gene: 4. The CDR3 totals 12 residues. CDR3 region: CASSSGGNEQFF. The DNA for the CDR3 is TGTGCCAGCTCTTCGGGGGGCAATGAGCAGTTCTTC.

This clone was seen a few times. V and J are TRBV7-3 and TRBJ2-1; 8 bases are a match to TRBD1. V was pared by 5 bases and J by 5 bases, with 5 bases of the junction left unmatched. Germline CDR1 is SGHTA and CDR2 is FQGTGA. The CDR3 runs 14 residues. In DNA form, the CDR3 reads TGTGCCAGCAGCCCCCAGGGGGCCCACAATGAGCAGTTCTTC. Amino acids: CASSPQGAHNEQFF.

This chain uses TRBV5-1 with TRBJ2-5; no reliable D call. Looked up from germline, CDR1 is SGHRS and CDR2 is YFSETQ. The CDR3 covers 16 residues. With 2 bases removed from V and 1 base from J, the gap between germline ends came to 15 bases. CDR3 in amino acids: CASSFRGETLQETQYF. The CDR3 DNA is TGCGCCAGCAGCTTCCGAGGCGAGACTCTCCAAGAGACCCAGTACTTC.

The rearrangement uses TRBV7-8 and TRBJ2-1; D is possibly TRBD1 (5 bases). V was pared by 6 bases and J by 2 bases, with 11 bases between. Germline CDR1 and CDR2: SGHVS and FQNEAQ. The CDR3 is 14 amino acids. DNA for the CDR3: TGTGCCAGCAGTCCCCAGGACACCTACAATGAGCAGTTCTTC. It codes for CASSPQDTYNEQFF.

The chain is built from TRBV6-1 and TRBJ2-5; 7 bases agree with TRBD1. CDR1 and CDR2 from the germline V gene are MNHNS and SASEGT. After removal of 6 bases from V and 5 bases from J, the junction contained 12 bases not matched to a gene. This CDR3 contains 15 residues. CDR3 region: CASSLGQDPRETQYF. CDR3 sequence (DNA): TGTGCCAGCAGCCTCGGACAGGACCCTCGGGAGACCCAGTACTTC.

The chain is built from TRBV28 and TRBJ2-4; a weak D match, TRBD2 (7 bases). The V end was cut by 4 bases, the J end by 7 bases, with 14 bases between. The CDR3 runs to 14 residues. Germline CDR1 reads MDHEN; CDR2 reads SYDVKM. For the CDR3, the DNA is TGTGCCAGCAGTTGGGGGGCGGGAGTCAACATTCAGTACTTC. Its protein product is CASSWGAGVNIQYF.

V usage is TRBV27 and J usage is TRBJ2-4, with a tentative D call TRBD2 (6 bases). Trimming removed 5 bases at V and 1 base at J, with 15 bases between. CDR1 and CDR2 (germline): MNHEY, SMNVEV (reference sequence). The CDR3 length is 16 residues. This chain's CDR3 is CASSLSSGLAKNIQYF. The CDR3 coding sequence is TGTGCCAGCAGTCTGTCTTCGGGACTGGCCAAAAACATTCAGTACTTC.

The rearrangement links TRBV2 to TRBJ2-3, with 7 bases fitting TRBD1. The J segment lost 3 bases and the V segment lost 1 base, leaving 1 base of the junction unmatched. This CDR3 is built from 14 residues. Germline CDR1 SNHLY, CDR2 FYNNEI. The CDR3 loop reads CASSEETGTDTQYF. The CDR3 DNA sequence: TGTGCCAGCAGTGAAGAGACAGGGACAGATACGCAGTATTTT.

This clone was recorded only once. This chain connects TRBV28 to TRBJ1-5; TRBD1 matches 7 bases. This CDR3 comprises 14 residues. The germline CDR1 and CDR2 sequences are MDHEN and SYDVKM. Trimming took 6 bases from V and 3 from J; bases not matched to a gene: 5. In DNA, the CDR3 is TGTGCCAGCAGGTTGGGACAGCACAATCAGCCCCAGCATTTT. Amino acid sequence: CASRLGQHNQPQHF.

This chain uses TRBV7-3 with TRBJ2-1, with 10 bases fitting TRBD2. This CDR3 is 16 amino acids long. After removal of 5 bases from V and 4 bases from J, the junction contained 8 bases not matched to a gene. Germline-derived CDR1 and CDR2 are SGHTA and FQGTGA. CDR3 in amino acids: CASSKEGTSAYNEQFF. CDR3 bases: TGTGCCAGCAGCAAAGAAGGGACTAGCGCGTACAATGAGCAGTTCTTC.

The chain is built from TRBV6-5 and TRBJ2-3; D not certain. The germline V gene encodes CDR1 MNHEY and CDR2 SVGAGI. CDR3 length: 15 amino acids. V was cut by 6 bases and J by 3 bases, with 16 bases left in between. CDR3 nucleotides: TGTGCCAGCAGAACATCCAACCCCTCAACAGATACGCAGTATTTT. It is translated as CASRTSNPSTDTQYF.